This T cell receptor (beta chain) appears in the sequencing data of a study of OX40 agonist ivuxolimab in advanced cancers. Study as a whole: A diagnosis of hepatocellular carcinoma, melanoma, renal cell or head and neck cancer was present in dose-escalation patients. Earlier anti-PD-1, anti-PD-L1 or anti-CTLA-4 therapy was permitted; 40% had received some.

Systemic immunosuppression or a history of autoimmune disease excluded patients. This CDR3 spans 15 amino acids. Germline CDR1 LNHNV, CDR2 YYDKDF (reference sequence). Trimming left V 0 bases short and J 0 bases short, with 5 bases between. This clone was observed a single time. Profiled with immunoSEQ multiplex PCR; TCRdb holds only in-frame clones, not every one. The data show some 60,000 clones, 85% to 90% seen once. The source was CD4+ or CD8+ T cells sorted from blood, collected in a trial of the OX40 agonist ivuxolimab. The sequence derives from an adult with an advanced solid tumor such as melanoma, head and neck, liver or kidney cancer. This chain joins TRBV15 and TRBJ1-4, with no clear D. CDR3 in DNA: TGTGCCACCAGCAGAGAAGGAGCAACTAATGAAAAACTGTTTTTT. It codes for CATSREGATNEKLFF.